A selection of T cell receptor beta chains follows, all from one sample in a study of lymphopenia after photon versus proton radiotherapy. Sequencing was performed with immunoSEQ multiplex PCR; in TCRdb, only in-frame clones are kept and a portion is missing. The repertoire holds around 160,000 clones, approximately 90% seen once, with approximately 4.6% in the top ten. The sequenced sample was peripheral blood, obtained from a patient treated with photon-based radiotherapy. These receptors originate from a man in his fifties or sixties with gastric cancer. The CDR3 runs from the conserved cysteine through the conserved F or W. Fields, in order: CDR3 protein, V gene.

CDR3: CASRGGAKNIQYF
V: TRBV28

CDR3: CASSKTSGRQNTQYF
V: TRBV28

CDR3: CASSLGRNHNEQFF
V: TRBV7-7

CDR3: CASSLASVGFYGYTF
V: TRBV5-5

CDR3: CASSAQRDVYEQYF
V: TRBV7-2

CDR3: CASSLATQSYEQYF
V: TRBV7-2

CDR3: CASSSPPANYGYTF
V: TRBV28

CDR3: CASSLGGSHSYEQYF
V: TRBV7-2

CDR3: CASSPQRGTGELFF
V: TRBV18

CDR3: CASSSRLAGGGYEQYF
V: TRBV7-9

CDR3: CASSPRTNQETQYF
V: TRBV18

CDR3: CASSTSGSYNEQFF
V: TRBV2

CDR3: CASSSTGYYGYTF
V: TRBV9

CDR3: CASSHSRGQNTEAFF
V: TRBV10-1

CDR3: CASSTGVSSGANVLTF
V: TRBV19

CDR3: CASSLTGSGNEQFF
V: TRBV7-3

CDR3: CASSVGSDTQYF
V: TRBV9

CDR3: CASSLRAGYEQYF
V: TRBV6-5

CDR3: CASSSTGLWGNIQYF
V: TRBV28

CDR3: CASSLMNTEAFF
V: TRBV7-9

CDR3: CASSPRDSGSGELFF
V: TRBV7-3

CDR3: CASRTVPTDTQYF
V: TRBV5-1

CDR3: CASRMGLAGAQETQYF
V: TRBV2

CDR3: CASSQGPVETQYF
V: TRBV4-3

CDR3: CASSLIGVNTGELFF
V: TRBV5-1

CDR3: CASSQPGTGFTGELFF
V: TRBV4-1

CDR3: CASSFAGTDAYEQYF
V: TRBV5-6

CDR3: CASSLEGDRGPYNEQFF
V: TRBV27

CDR3: CASSEGGTGAYEQYF
V: TRBV6-1

CDR3: CASSLTRGTDTQYF
V: TRBV5-4

CDR3: CASREGRLSATNEKLFF
V: TRBV19

CDR3: CASSLFPAENTGELFF
V: TRBV28

CDR3: CASSLTSNEKLFF
V: TRBV7-9

CDR3: CASSQGTSGRARETQYF
V: TRBV14

CDR3: CASSLMGGGSTEAFF
V: TRBV7-2

CDR3: CSASTAGGRTF
V: TRBV20-1

CDR3: CAWSDTGQAKLFF
V: TRBV30

CDR3: CASRTGTGNTGELFF
V: TRBV6-1

CDR3: CASSFSQGPYEQYF
V: TRBV5-1

CDR3: CASSFSGRSSEQYF
V: TRBV27

CDR3: CASSLGPTGRTYEQYF
V: TRBV7-8

CDR3: CASLGAGLYNEQFF
V: TRBV19

CDR3: CATSRGRTYEQYF
V: TRBV15

CDR3: CASSSGTGLYEQYF
V: TRBV27